This TCR beta chain was profiled in a study of cytomegalovirus exposure and HLA in healthy donors. Across the whole study: According to later analysis, the same platform produced the roughly 110 validation and several hundred first-cohort repertoires. Study-wide results and limits: The investigators catalogued 150 to 200 TCR beta chains as cytomegalovirus-associated. Most TCR sequences showed up rarely, but some public TCRs showed up in many donors. In vitro, a few CMV-associated chains proved specific for CMV antigens.

Assay used: immunoSEQ multiplex PCR; TCRdb lists only in-frame clones, some missing. Of around 400,000 clones in the sample, roughly 89% were seen once. The CDR3 contains 16 residues. Looked up from germline, CDR1 is SGHKS and CDR2 is YYEKEE (reference sequence). V gave up 4 bases and J gave up 0 bases; unmatched junction bases: 4. There are many counts of this clone. Its cognate antigen is unknown. Sequenced input: PBMCs. The V and J genes are TRBV5-5 and TRBJ2-1; TRBD2 agrees at 10 bases. This TCR came from a woman between 18 and 29 years old in good health and CMV-seronegative. The CDR3 loop reads CASSPGLASSYNEQFF. As DNA, the CDR3 is TGTGCCAGCAGCCCGGGACTAGCGAGCTCCTACAATGAGCAGTTCTTC. The variable domain in full, completed from reference TRBV5-5 and TRBJ2-1, reads DAGVTQSPTHLIKTRGQQVTLRCSPISGHKSVSWYQQVLGQGPQFIFQYYEKEERGRGNFPDRFSARQFPNYSSELNVNALLLGDSALYLCASSPGLASSYNEQFFGPGTRLTVL.